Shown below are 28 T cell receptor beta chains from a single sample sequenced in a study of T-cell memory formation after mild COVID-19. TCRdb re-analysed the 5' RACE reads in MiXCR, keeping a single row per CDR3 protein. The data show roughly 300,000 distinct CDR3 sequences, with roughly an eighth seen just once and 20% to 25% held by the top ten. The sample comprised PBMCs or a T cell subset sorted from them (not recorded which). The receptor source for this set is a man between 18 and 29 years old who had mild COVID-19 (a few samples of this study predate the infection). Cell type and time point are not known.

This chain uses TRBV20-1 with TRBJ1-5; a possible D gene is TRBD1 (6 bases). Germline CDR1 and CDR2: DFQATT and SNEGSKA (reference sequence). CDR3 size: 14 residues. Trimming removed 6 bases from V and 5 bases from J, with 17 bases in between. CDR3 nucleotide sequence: TGCAGTGCCAGTACTTCGACAGGTCATCAGCCCCAGCATTTT. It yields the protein CSASTSTGHQPQHF.

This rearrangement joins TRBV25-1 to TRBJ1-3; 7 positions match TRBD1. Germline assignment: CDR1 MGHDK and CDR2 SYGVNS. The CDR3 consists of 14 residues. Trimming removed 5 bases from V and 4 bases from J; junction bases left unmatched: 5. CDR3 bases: TGTGCCAGCAGTTCGCGACAGGGAGGAAACACCATATATTTT. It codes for CASSSRQGGNTIYF.

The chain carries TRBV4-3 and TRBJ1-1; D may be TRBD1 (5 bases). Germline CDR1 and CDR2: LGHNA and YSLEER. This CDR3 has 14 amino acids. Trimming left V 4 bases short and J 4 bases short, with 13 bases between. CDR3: CASSRGHSSTEAFF. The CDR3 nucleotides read TGCGCCAGCAGCCGAGGACATTCTTCCACTGAAGCTTTCTTT.

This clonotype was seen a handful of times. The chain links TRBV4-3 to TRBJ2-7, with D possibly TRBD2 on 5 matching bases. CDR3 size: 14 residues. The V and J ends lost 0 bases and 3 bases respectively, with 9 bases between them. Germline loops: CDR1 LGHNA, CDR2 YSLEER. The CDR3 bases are TGCGCCAGCAGCCAAGATCGAGGGTTCTACGAGCAGTACTTC. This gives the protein CASSQDRGFYEQYF.

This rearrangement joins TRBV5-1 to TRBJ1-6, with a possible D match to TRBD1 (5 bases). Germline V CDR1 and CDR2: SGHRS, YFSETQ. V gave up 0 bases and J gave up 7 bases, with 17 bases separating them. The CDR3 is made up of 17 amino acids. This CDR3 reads CASSLAVKGSRNSPLHF. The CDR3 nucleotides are TGCGCCAGCAGCTTGGCGGTAAAGGGGTCTCGCAATTCACCCCTCCACTTT.

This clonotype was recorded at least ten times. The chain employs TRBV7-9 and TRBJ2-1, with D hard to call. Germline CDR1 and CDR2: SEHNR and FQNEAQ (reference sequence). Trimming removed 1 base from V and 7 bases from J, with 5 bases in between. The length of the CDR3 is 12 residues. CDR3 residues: CASSLGLNEQFF. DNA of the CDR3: TGTGCCAGCAGCTTAGGGCTAAATGAGCAGTTCTTC.

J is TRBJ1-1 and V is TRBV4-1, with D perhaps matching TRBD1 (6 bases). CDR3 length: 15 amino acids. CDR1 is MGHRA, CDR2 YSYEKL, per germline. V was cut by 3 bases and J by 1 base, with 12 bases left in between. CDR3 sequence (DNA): TGCGCCAGCAGCCAGGGGGCGACAGGGAACACTGAAGCTTTCTTT. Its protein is CASSQGATGNTEAFF.

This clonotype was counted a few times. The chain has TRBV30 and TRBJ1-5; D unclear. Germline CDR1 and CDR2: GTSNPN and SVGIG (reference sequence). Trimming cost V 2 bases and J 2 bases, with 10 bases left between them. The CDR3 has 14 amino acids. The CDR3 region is CAWSLGFGNQPQHF. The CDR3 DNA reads TGTGCCTGGAGTTTGGGATTTGGCAATCAGCCCCAGCATTTT. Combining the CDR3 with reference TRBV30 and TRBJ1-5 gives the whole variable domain SQTIHQWPATLVQPVGSPLSLECTVEGTSNPNLYWYRQAAGRGLQLLFYSVGIGQISSEVPQNLSASRPQDRQFILSSKKLLLSDSGFYLCAWSLGFGNQPQHFGDGTRLSIL.

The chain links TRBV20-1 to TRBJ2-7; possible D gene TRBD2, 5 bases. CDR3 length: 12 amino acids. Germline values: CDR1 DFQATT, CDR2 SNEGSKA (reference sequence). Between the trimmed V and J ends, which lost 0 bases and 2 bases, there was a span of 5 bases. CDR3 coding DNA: TGCAGTGCTAGAGAGGAGGCCTACGAGCAGTACTTC. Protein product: CSAREEAYEQYF.

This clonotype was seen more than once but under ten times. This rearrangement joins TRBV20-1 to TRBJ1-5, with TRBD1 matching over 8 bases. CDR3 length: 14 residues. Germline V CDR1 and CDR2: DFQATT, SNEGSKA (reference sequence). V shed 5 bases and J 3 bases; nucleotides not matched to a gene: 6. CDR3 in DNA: TGCAGTGCTTGGACAGGGTTTAACAATCAGCCCCAGCATTTT. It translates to CSAWTGFNNQPQHF.

CDR3 sequence reads: CASSLGSAGLSPLHF. The CDR3 DNA reads TGTGCCAGCAGTTTAGGTTCCGCAGGGCTGTCACCCCTCCACTTT. The chain combines TRBV12-3 or TRBV12-4 with TRBJ1-6; D might be TRBD1 (5 bases). CDR3 length equals 15 residues. Trimming removed 1 base at V and 10 bases at J, with 14 bases between.

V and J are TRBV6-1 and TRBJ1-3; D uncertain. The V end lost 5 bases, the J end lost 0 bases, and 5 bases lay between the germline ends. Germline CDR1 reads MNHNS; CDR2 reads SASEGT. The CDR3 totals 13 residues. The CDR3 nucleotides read TGTGCCAGCAGTACAGTCTCTGGAAACACCATATATTTT. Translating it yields CASSTVSGNTIYF.

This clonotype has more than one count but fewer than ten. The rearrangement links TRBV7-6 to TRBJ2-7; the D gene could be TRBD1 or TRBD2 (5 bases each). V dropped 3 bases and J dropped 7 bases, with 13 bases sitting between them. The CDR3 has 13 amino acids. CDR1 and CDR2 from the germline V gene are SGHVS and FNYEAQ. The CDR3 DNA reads TGTGCCAGCAGCTTGAAGGTGGGGGTTGAGCAGTACGTC. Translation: CASSLKVGVEQYV.

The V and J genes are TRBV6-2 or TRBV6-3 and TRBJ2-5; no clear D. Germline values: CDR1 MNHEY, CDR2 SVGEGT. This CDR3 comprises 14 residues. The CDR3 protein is CASCPGPMKETQYF. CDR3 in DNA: TGTGCTTCCTGCCCCGGGCCGATGAAGGAGACCCAGTACTTC.

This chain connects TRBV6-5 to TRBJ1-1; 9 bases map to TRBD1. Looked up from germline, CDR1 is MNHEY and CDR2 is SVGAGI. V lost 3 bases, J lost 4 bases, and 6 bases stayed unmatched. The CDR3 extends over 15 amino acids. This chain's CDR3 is CASSYAGTGTTEAFF. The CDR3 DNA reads TGTGCCAGCAGTTATGCCGGGACAGGGACCACTGAAGCTTTCTTT.

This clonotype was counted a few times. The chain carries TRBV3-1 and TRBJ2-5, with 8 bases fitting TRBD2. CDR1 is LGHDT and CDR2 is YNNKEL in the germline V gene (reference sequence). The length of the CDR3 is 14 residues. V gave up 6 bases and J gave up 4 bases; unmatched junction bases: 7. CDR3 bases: TGTGCCAGCAGTTTCGCGGGGGGTGGAGAGACCCAGTACTTC. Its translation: CASSFAGGGETQYF.

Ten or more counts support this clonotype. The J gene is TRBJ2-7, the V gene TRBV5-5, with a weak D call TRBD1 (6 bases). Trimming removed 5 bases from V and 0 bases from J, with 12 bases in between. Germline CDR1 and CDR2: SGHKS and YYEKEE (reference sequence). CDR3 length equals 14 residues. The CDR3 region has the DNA TGTGCCAGCAGAACGACAGGCCGCTCCTACGAGCAGTACTTC. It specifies CASRTTGRSYEQYF.

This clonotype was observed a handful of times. The CDR3 sequence is CSASGAGVQETQYF. CDR3 coding DNA: TGCAGTGCTAGTGGGGCGGGAGTCCAAGAGACCCAGTACTTC. The chain combines TRBV20-1 with TRBJ2-5; the match to TRBD2 covers 7 bases. CDR1 and CDR2 (germline): DFQATT, SNEGSKA (reference sequence). The CDR3 sequence is 14 residues long. The V segment lost 3 bases and the J segment 1 base; nucleotides outside the gene matches: 5.

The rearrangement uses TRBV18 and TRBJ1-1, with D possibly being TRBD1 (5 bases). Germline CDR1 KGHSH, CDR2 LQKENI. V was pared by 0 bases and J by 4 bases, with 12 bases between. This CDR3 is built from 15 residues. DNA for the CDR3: TGTGCCAGCTCACCACCGATGGGGGGAGTCACTGAAGCTTTCTTT. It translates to CASSPPMGGVTEAFF.

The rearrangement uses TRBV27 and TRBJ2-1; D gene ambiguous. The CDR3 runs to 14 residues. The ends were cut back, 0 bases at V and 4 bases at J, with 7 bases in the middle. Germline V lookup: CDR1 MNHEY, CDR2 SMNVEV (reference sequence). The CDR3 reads CASSLSVAYNEQFF. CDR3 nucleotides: TGTGCCAGCAGTTTATCGGTAGCTTACAATGAGCAGTTCTTC.

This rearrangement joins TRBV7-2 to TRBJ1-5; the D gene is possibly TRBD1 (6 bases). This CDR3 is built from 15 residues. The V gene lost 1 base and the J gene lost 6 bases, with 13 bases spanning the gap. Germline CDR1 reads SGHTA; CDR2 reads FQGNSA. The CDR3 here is CASSLGYRESQPQHF. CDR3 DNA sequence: TGTGCCAGCAGCTTAGGGTACAGGGAAAGTCAGCCCCAGCATTTT.

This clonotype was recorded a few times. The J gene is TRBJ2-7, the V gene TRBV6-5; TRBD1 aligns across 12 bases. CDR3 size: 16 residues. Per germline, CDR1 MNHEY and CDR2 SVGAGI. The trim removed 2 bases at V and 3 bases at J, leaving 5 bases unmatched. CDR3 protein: CASSYVGQGAHYEQYF. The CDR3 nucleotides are TGTGCCAGCAGTTACGTGGGACAGGGGGCTCACTACGAGCAGTACTTC.

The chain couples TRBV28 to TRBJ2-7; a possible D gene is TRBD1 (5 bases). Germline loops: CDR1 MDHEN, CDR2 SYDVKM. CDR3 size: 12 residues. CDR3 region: CASSTSGFKEDV. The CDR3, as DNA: TGTGCCAGCTCTACTTCAGGGTTTAAAGAGGACGTC.

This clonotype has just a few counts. The CDR3 nucleotides are TGCAGTGCTAGAGAATTCGGGACGTTCAAAAACATTCAGTACTTC. It yields the protein CSAREFGTFKNIQYF. V usage is TRBV20-1 and J usage is TRBJ2-4, with D perhaps being TRBD1 or TRBD2 (5 bases each). Germline lookup yields CDR1 DFQATT and CDR2 SNEGSKA (reference sequence). The CDR3 runs to 15 residues. V was pared by 0 bases and J by 3 bases, with 12 bases between.

The CDR3 here is CASSQVLEKLFF. CDR3 sequence (DNA): TGCGCCAGCAGCCAAGTTCTGGAAAAACTGTTTTTT. This chain uses TRBV4-1 with TRBJ1-4; D uncertain. Germline assignment: CDR1 MGHRA and CDR2 YSYEKL. This CDR3 spans 12 amino acids. V lost 1 base to trimming and J lost 8 bases, with 5 bases between them.

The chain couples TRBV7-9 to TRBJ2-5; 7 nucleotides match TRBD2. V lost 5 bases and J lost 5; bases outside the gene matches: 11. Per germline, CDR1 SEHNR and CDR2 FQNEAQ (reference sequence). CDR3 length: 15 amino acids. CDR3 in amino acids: CASSPLGGGDETQYF. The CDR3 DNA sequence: TGTGCCAGCAGCCCCCTTGGGGGGGGAGACGAGACCCAGTACTTC.

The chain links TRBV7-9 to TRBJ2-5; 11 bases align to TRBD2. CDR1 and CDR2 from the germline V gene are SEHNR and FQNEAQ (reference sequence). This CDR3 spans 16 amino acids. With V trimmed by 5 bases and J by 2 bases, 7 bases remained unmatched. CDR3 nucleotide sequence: TGTGCCAGCAGCCCAATACTAGCGGGGGTACAAGAGACCCAGTACTTC. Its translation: CASSPILAGVQETQYF.

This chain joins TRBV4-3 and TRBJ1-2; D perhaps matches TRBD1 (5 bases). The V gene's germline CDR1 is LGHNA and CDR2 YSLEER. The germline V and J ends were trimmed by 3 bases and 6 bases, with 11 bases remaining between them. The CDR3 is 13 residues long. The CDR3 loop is CASSQTEGHGYTF. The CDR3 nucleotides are TGCGCCAGCAGCCAGACGGAGGGACATGGCTACACCTTC.